This record looks at one T cell receptor (beta chain) sequence and its context. Genomic DNA of every subset was divided equally among multiple immunoSEQ plates. Repertoires were generated with immunoSEQ multiplex PCR, while TCRdb's copy carries only in-frame clones and drops some. The sample records some 790,000 clones, approximately 72% being singletons. Germline lookup yields CDR1 SGHNT and CDR2 YYREEE (reference sequence). V trimming: 4 bases; J trimming: 3 bases; junction bases outside the gene matches: 11. This CDR3 is 16 amino acids long. The data are from a study of shared clonotypes between healthy human individuals. Division of CD4+ cells produced a CD45RA+ naive subset and a CD45RA-negative memory subset.

The chain joins TRBV5-4 to TRBJ2-7, with TRBD1 matching over 9 bases. Material for sequencing was memory CD4+ T cells sorted from blood. Subset given: CD45RA-negative fraction. This receptor was identified in a woman in her 30s in good health. The CDR3 DNA reads TGTGCCAGCAGCCAAACGGGACAGGGCAAGTTCTACGAGCAGTACTTC. Translated: CASSQTGQGKFYEQYF.